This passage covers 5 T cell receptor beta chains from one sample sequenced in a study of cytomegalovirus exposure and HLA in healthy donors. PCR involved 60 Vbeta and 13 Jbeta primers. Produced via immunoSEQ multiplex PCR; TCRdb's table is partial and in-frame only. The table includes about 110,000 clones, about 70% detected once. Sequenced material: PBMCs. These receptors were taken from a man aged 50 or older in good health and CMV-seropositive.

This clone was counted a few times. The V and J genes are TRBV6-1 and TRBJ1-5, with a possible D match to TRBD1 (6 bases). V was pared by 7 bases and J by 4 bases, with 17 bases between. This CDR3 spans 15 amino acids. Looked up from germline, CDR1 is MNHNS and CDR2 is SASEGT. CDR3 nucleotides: TGTGCCAGCATCTTTGGGGCAGGGGCGAATCAGCCCCAGCATTTT. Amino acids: CASIFGAGANQPQHF.

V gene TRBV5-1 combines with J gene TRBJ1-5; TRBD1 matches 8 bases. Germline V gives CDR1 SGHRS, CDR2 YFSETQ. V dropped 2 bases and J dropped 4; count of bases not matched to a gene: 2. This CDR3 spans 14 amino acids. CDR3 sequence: CASSFGQGNQPQHF. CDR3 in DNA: TGCGCCAGCAGCTTTGGACAGGGAAATCAGCCCCAGCATTTT.

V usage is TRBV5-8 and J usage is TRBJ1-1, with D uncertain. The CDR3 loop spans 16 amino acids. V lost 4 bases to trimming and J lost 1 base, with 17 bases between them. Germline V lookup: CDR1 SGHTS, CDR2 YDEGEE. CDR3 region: CASSGRRPLGNTEAFF. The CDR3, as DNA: TGTGCCAGCAGCGGTAGAAGACCTCTAGGGAACACTGAAGCTTTCTTT.

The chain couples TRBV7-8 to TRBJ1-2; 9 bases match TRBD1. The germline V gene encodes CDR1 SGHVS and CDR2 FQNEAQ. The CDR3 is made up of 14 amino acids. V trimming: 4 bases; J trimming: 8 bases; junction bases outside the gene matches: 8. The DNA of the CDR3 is TGTGCCAGCAGCTCGGACAGGGGAATAGGAGGCTACACCTTC. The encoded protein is CASSSDRGIGGYTF.

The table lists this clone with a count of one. The CDR3 DNA sequence: TGTGCCAGCAGCTCCCTTTTAGGCTACACCTTC. Translation gives CASSSLLGYTF. The chain links TRBV7-2 to TRBJ1-2, with no clear D. Trimming stripped 4 bases from V and 8 bases from J, with 8 bases between. Germline CDR1 and CDR2: SGHTA and FQGNSA. The CDR3 contains 11 residues.